The clone carrying this T cell receptor beta chain turned up a few times. As yet, its antigen is unknown. A J-beta primer mix and a sample-barcoded 5' primer were used in a second PCR of roughly 6 to 11 cycles. Every single cDNA molecule received a tag from a template-switch adaptor with 12 random nucleotides. TCRdb redid the calling of the 5' RACE reads with MiXCR, one entry per CDR3 protein. The profile covers about 1.4 million distinct CDR3 sequences, with approximately 60% appearing a single time and approximately 7% taken by the ten largest. The data originate from a study of blood T cells in healthy people across ages. Study-level results: Shifts in expanded clonotypes may have been confounded by donor CMV status, which was unknown.

Researchers collected approximately 9.5 milliliters of peripheral blood from every single donor. Extractions gave at least 5.5 micrograms of total RNA per sample. Germline assignment: CDR1 MNHEY and CDR2 SMNVEV (reference sequence). V dropped 5 bases and J dropped 4; count of bases not matched to a gene: 7. CDR3 length: 16 residues. Sequencing used blood. The receptor comes from a man between 18 and 35 years old in good health. The chain uses TRBV27 and TRBJ2-7; TRBD2 agrees at 14 bases. This CDR3 reads CASSPGTSGSPYEQYF. The CDR3 nucleotides are TGTGCCAGCAGTCCTGGGACTAGCGGGAGCCCTTACGAGCAGTACTTC.